This T cell receptor (beta chain) is from a study of T cells in Graves' hyperthyroidism and ophthalmopathy. This clonotype was recorded many times. The germline V gene encodes CDR1 ENHRY and CDR2 SYGVKD. V shed 5 bases and J shed 3 bases, with 13 bases lying between them. This CDR3 has 14 amino acids. From less than 13 ml of fresh peripheral blood, PBMCs were isolated. The source material, RNA transcripts, was used to amplify TCR beta CDR3 regions. During a first-round RT-PCR of the TCR CDR3, the HTBI primer set was used. TCRdb analysed the multiplex PCR reads with MiXCR anew, one entry per CDR3 protein. Of more than 95,000 distinct CDR3 sequences listed, around 50% are singletons.

The source of this sequence is a man aged 35 to 55 with Graves' hyperthyroidism. J is TRBJ1-2 and V is TRBV10-3, with unresolved D. Sequencing input: blood. CDR3 amino acids: CAISHRTEDYGYTF. In nucleotides, the CDR3 is TGTGCCATCAGTCACCGGACGGAGGACTATGGCTACACCTTC.